The next 26 T cell receptor beta chains were all read from a single sample in a study of human T cells and chemical hapten exposure. This sample's time point: patch test 1, 2 weeks after DPC sensitization. Described treatment: therapeutic diphenylcyclopropenone sensitization with weekly scalp DPC. TCRdb analysed the RACE reads with MiXCR anew, one entry per CDR3 protein. The sample holds around 110,000 distinct CDR3 sequences, 9.5% to 13% seen once. Source: whole blood, taken in connection with sensitization to the hapten diphenylcyclopropenone (DPC). Receptors were obtained from a woman aged 45-59 years with alopecia areata. Some clones in this sample may be carry-over from other donors' samples.

The chain employs TRBV28 and TRBJ2-7; TRBD1 or TRBD2 may be the D gene (6 bases each). CDR3 length equals 15 residues. With 4 bases removed from V and 6 bases from J, the gap between germline ends came to 19 bases. The germline CDR1 and CDR2 sequences are MDHEN and SYDVKM. The CDR3 sequence: CASSSGAAKLFEQYF. Here the CDR3 DNA reads TGTGCCAGCAGTTCGGGGGCGGCCAAACTCTTCGAGCAGTACTTC.

This clonotype showed up many times. The gene calls are TRBV11-1 and TRBJ2-3; D is uncertain. Germline values: CDR1 SGHAT, CDR2 FQDESV (reference sequence). V was shortened by 5 bases and J by 6 bases, with 18 bases between the two germline ends. CDR3 length: 15 residues. The CDR3 coding sequence is TGTGCCAGCAGCCCGAGCGCTCCAAGCTTTGATACGCAGTATTTT. As protein: CASSPSAPSFDTQYF.

At least ten counts were recorded for this clonotype. This sequence joins TRBV7-9 and TRBJ2-4, with a possible D match to TRBD2 (6 bases). Germline loops: CDR1 SEHNR, CDR2 FQNEAQ (reference sequence). The V end lost 6 bases, the J end lost 8 bases, and 35 bases lay between the germline ends. The CDR3 covers 20 residues. CDR3 protein: CASRLTSIRPGRDWLDIQYF. DNA of the CDR3: TGTGCCAGCAGATTAACGTCAATCCGTCCAGGGCGGGATTGGTTAGACATTCAGTACTTC. Combining the CDR3 with reference TRBV7-9 and TRBJ2-4 gives the whole variable domain DTGVSQNPRHKITKRGQNVTFRCDPISEHNRLYWYRQTLGQGPEFLTYFQNEAQLEKSRLLSDRFSAERPKGSFSTLEIQRTEQGDSAMYLCASRLTSIRPGRDWLDIQYFGAGTRLSVL.

In this sample, this clonotype turned up many times. This chain uses TRBV5-1 with TRBJ1-1; maybe TRBD1 (5 bases). Looked up from germline, CDR1 is SGHRS and CDR2 is YFSETQ. The CDR3 is made up of 15 amino acids. V lost 0 bases and J lost 1, with 10 bases in between. CDR3 nucleotide sequence: TGCGCCAGCAGCTTGGAGGCAGGACAGAACACTGAAGCTTTCTTT. This codes for CASSLEAGQNTEAFF.

The DNA for the CDR3 is TGTGCCAGCAGCATTCGGACAGGGCTAGACAATGAGCAGTTCTTC. Its translation: CASSIRTGLDNEQFF. V is TRBV9 and J is TRBJ2-1; 8 positions agree with TRBD1. The CDR3 has 15 amino acids. The V segment lost 4 bases and the J segment 5 bases; nucleotides outside the gene matches: 8. Germline CDR1 is SGDLS and CDR2 is YYNGEE.

In this sample, this clonotype turned up a few times. The chain employs TRBV3-1 and TRBJ1-5, with D possibly being TRBD1 (6 bases). Per germline, CDR1 LGHDT and CDR2 YNNKEL (reference sequence). The CDR3 sequence is 14 residues long. Trimming cost V 1 base and J 6 bases, with 10 bases left between them. This CDR3 reads CASSQGTASQPQHF. The CDR3 DNA reads TGTGCCAGCAGCCAAGGGACAGCGAGTCAGCCCCAGCATTTT.

This clonotype has more than one count but fewer than ten. The chain combines TRBV29-1 with TRBJ2-2; weak D call: TRBD2 (6 bases). The V end lost 4 bases, the J end lost 6 bases, and 9 bases lay between the germline ends. In germline, CDR1 is SQVTM, CDR2 ANQGSEA. The CDR3 covers 12 residues. This CDR3 is CSVGRLAGELFF. DNA of the CDR3: TGCAGCGTTGGGAGACTAGCCGGGGAGCTGTTTTTT.

At least ten counts were recorded for this clonotype. The rearrangement links TRBV28 to TRBJ2-3; the match to TRBD2 covers 8 bases. V was clipped by 5 bases and J by 2 bases; unmatched bases: 6. There are 15 residues in the CDR3. Germline assignment: CDR1 MDHEN and CDR2 SYDVKM. The DNA of the CDR3 is TGTGCCAGCAGTCCCCCGGGGGGGGACACAGATACGCAGTATTTT. Its protein is CASSPPGGDTDTQYF.

This clonotype has only a few counts. V gene TRBV28 combines with J gene TRBJ1-5; D gene unclear. Trimming removed 2 bases from V and 0 bases from J, with 8 bases in between. The CDR3 length is 15 residues. CDR1 is MDHEN, CDR2 SYDVKM, per germline. The CDR3 bases are TGTGCCAGCAGTTTAATCGGTTATAGCAATCAGCCCCAGCATTTT. Protein: CASSLIGYSNQPQHF.

CDR3 region: CASSLAITGKTEYGYTF. In DNA, the CDR3 is TGCGCCAGCAGCTTGGCCATCACCGGGAAGACGGAGTATGGCTACACCTTC. The gene calls are TRBV5-1 and TRBJ1-2; D ambiguous. Per the germline V gene, CDR1 is SGHRS and CDR2 is YFSETQ. The CDR3 length is 17 residues. V lost 0 bases and J 5 bases, leaving 20 bases between the germline ends.

This clonotype was counted at least ten times. CDR3 nucleotides: TGTGCCAGCAGGGGAGGGACTGAAGCTTTCTTT. Translated, it gives CASRGGTEAFF. This rearrangement joins TRBV7-6 to TRBJ1-1; D gene ambiguous. Trimming left V 6 bases short and J 5 bases short, with 7 bases between. Germline lookup yields CDR1 SGHVS and CDR2 FNYEAQ. The CDR3 sequence is 11 residues long.

This clonotype was seen repeatedly, ten times or more. The rearrangement joins TRBV29-1 to TRBJ1-2; D is unresolved. Germline CDR1 and CDR2: SQVTM and ANQGSEA. This CDR3 contains 13 residues. V shed 4 bases and J shed 8 bases, with 17 bases lying between them. The CDR3 DNA sequence: TGCAGCGTTGTCCCCCGGGCTTCTATCGGCTACACCTTC. The encoded protein is CSVVPRASIGYTF.

The sample holds many counts of this clonotype. V is TRBV7-2 and J is TRBJ2-1; 7 bases match TRBD2. This CDR3 region has 17 residues. The ends lost 5 bases at V and 5 bases at J; junction bases unmatched: 15. Germline V gene sequence: CDR1 SGHTA, CDR2 FQGNSA. The CDR3 DNA sequence: TGTGCCAGCAGCCCATCTCGTTCCTCGAGCGGGAACAATGAGCAGTTCTTC. Translated: CASSPSRSSSGNNEQFF.

The V gene is TRBV2, the J gene TRBJ1-3; TRBD1 is a possible D gene (5 bases). Germline values: CDR1 SNHLY, CDR2 FYNNEI. Trimming stripped 2 bases from V and 1 base from J, with 9 bases between. The CDR3 length is 15 residues. The CDR3 loop reads CASSERGVSGNTIYF. CDR3 nucleotide sequence: TGTGCCAGCAGTGAACGGGGGGTTTCTGGAAACACCATATATTTT. The entire variable domain, with the rest obtained from reference TRBV2 and TRBJ1-3, is as follows: EPEVTQTPSHQVTQMGQEVILRCVPISNHLYFYWYRQILGQKVEFLVSFYNNEISEKSEIFDDQFSVERPDGSNFTLKIRSTKLEDSAMYFCASSERGVSGNTIYFGEGSWLTVV.

This clonotype appeared many times. The CDR3, as DNA: TGTGCCAGCAGTTCCCCAACAGGGGGCGGAAACACCATATATTTT. This translates into CASSSPTGGGNTIYF. The genes are TRBV28 and TRBJ1-3; 9 bases map to TRBD1. The CDR3 consists of 15 residues. Losses at the gene ends were 4 bases for V and 4 bases for J; bases not matched to a gene: 5. CDR1 is MDHEN, CDR2 SYDVKM, per germline.

The table lists this clonotype with many counts. The V gene is TRBV27, the J gene TRBJ1-4, with TRBD1 identical over 7 bases. The germline CDR1 and CDR2 sequences are MNHEY and SMNVEV (reference sequence). The junction had 15 bases not matched to a gene; V was cut back by 5 bases and J by 6 bases. The CDR3 consists of 17 residues. The CDR3 protein is CASSPYPRQGDHEKLFF. For the CDR3, the DNA is TGTGCCAGCAGTCCCTACCCGAGACAGGGCGACCATGAAAAACTGTTTTTT.

This clonotype was seen ten or more times. The V call is TRBV27, the J call TRBJ2-3; 7 bases agree with TRBD1. V gave up 8 bases and J gave up 6 bases; unmatched junction bases: 14. Germline CDR1 MNHEY, CDR2 SMNVEV (reference sequence). This CDR3 is built from 15 residues. As DNA, the CDR3 is TGTGCCAGCCGGAGACAGGGCGGTGCGTTTGATACGCAGTATTTT. This gives the protein CASRRQGGAFDTQYF.

This clonotype was detected ten times or more. The chain carries TRBV6-6 and TRBJ2-1, with D possibly TRBD2 on 5 matching bases. V lost 0 bases, J lost 5 bases, and 20 bases lay in between. The CDR3 runs to 18 residues. Germline-derived CDR1 and CDR2 are MNHNY and SVGAGI (reference sequence). In DNA form, the CDR3 reads TGTGCCAGCAGTTACTCGAGAAGCGGCGCGCACGGGGACAATGAGCAGTTCTTC. Its protein is CASSYSRSGAHGDNEQFF.

This clonotype occurred a few times. The chain uses TRBV18 and TRBJ1-3; D gene unclear. The CDR3 extends over 16 amino acids. The germline V and J ends were trimmed by 3 bases and 0 bases, with 12 bases remaining between them. CDR1 KGHSH and CDR2 LQKENI come from the germline V gene. The CDR3 DNA is TGTGCCAGCTCACCGAAGGCGGGTTCCTCTGGAAACACCATATATTTT. Translated, it gives CASSPKAGSSGNTIYF.

Many counts were recorded for this clonotype. The V call is TRBV12-3 or TRBV12-4, the J call TRBJ1-4, with 7 bases lining up with TRBD1. CDR3 size: 14 residues. V was clipped by 3 bases and J by 5 bases; unmatched bases: 3. The chain's CDR3 is CASSLGTVNEKLFF. The CDR3 bases are TGTGCCAGCAGTTTGGGGACAGTGAATGAAAAACTGTTTTTT.

This clonotype was found many times. The chain combines TRBV12-3 or TRBV12-4 with TRBJ1-2, with TRBD1 as a possible D gene (6 bases). Trimming shortened V by 3 bases and J by 2 bases, and 10 bases separated the two germline ends. The CDR3 extends over 14 amino acids. CDR3 in amino acids: CASSLQGNNYGYTF. The CDR3, as DNA: TGTGCCAGCAGTTTGCAGGGGAACAACTATGGCTACACCTTC.

This clonotype came up many times. The chain uses TRBV12-3 or TRBV12-4 and TRBJ1-1; the D is unclear. V shed 3 bases and J shed 1 base, with 9 bases lying between them. The CDR3 spans 14 residues. The CDR3 protein is CASSFQSGNTEAFF. As DNA, the CDR3 is TGTGCCAGCAGTTTTCAGTCGGGGAACACTGAAGCTTTCTTT.

This clonotype was observed a single time. The chain uses TRBV28 and TRBJ1-5, with TRBD1 as a possible D gene (5 bases). This CDR3 has 13 amino acids. Germline assignment: CDR1 MDHEN and CDR2 SYDVKM. V lost 6 bases and J lost 6, with 12 bases in between. CDR3 loop: CASRYAGIQPQHF. In nucleotides, the CDR3 is TGTGCCAGCAGATACGCAGGGATTCAGCCCCAGCATTTT.

This CDR3 reads CASSVQGLGTQYF. The DNA for the CDR3 is TGTGCCAGCAGTGTACAGGGGCTTGGGACCCAGTACTTC. V and J are TRBV6-1 and TRBJ2-5, with 7 bases lining up with TRBD1. Germline values: CDR1 MNHNS, CDR2 SASEGT. Trimming took 4 bases from V and 7 from J; bases not matched to a gene: 6. This CDR3 spans 13 amino acids.

A note on this clonotype: A much more abundant neighbour one base away suggests this may be a read error. This chain connects TRBV29-1 to TRBJ2-7; the match to TRBD1 covers 8 bases. The trim removed 7 bases at V and 0 bases at J, leaving 2 bases unmatched. Germline CDR1 is SQVTM and CDR2 is ANQGSEA. The CDR3 consists of 12 residues. CDR3 DNA: TGCAGCGCGACAGGGGACTCCTACGAGCAGTACTTC. Amino acids: CSATGDSYEQYF.

The chain has TRBV6-6 and TRBJ2-7, with TRBD2 matching 7 bases. J gave up 0 bases and V 2 bases, and 13 bases lay outside the gene matches. The CDR3 spans 18 residues. The germline V gene encodes CDR1 MNHNY and CDR2 SVGAGI (reference sequence). Here the CDR3 reads CASSYGRYWGTTSYEQYF. CDR3 DNA: TGTGCCAGCAGTTACGGGCGTTATTGGGGGACTACCTCCTACGAGCAGTACTTC.